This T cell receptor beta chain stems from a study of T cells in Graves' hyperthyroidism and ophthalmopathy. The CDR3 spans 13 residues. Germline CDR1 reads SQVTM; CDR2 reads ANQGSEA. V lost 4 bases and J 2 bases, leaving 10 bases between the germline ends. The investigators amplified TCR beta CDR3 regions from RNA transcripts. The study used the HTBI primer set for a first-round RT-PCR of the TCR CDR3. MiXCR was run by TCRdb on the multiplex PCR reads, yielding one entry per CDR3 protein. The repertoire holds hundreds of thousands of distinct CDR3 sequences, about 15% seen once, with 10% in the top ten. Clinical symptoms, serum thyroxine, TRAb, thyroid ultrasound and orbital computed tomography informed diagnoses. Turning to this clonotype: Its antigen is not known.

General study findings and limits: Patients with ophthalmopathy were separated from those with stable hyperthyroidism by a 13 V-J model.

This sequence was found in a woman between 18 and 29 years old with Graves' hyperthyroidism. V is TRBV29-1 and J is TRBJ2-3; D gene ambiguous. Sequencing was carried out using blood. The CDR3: CSVVGPDTDTQYF. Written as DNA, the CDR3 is TGCAGCGTTGTGGGCCCTGACACAGATACGCAGTATTTT.